The 9 T cell receptor beta chains reported below all come from one sample, sequenced in a study of beta chain features in type 1 diabetes. The isolated RNA, all of it, was reverse transcribed, so expressed TCRB transcripts were what got sequenced. Sequenced by immunoSEQ multiplex PCR; TCRdb stores in-frame clones only, minus some. The top ten clones hold 0.015% of a sample with hundreds of thousands of clones, approximately 10% of them seen once. Sequenced: naive CD4+ T cells from blood. The receptors shown here come from a woman between 25 and 40 years old in good health.

The genes are TRBV27 and TRBJ1-1; D gene unclear. The ends were cut back, 3 bases at V and 3 bases at J, with 8 bases in the middle. Germline V gives CDR1 MNHEY, CDR2 SMNVEV (reference sequence). This CDR3 contains 13 residues. CDR3 nucleotide sequence: TGTGCCAGCAGTTTTCGGGGATACACTGAAGCTTTCTTT. It translates to CASSFRGYTEAFF.

This clone was seen a few times. V usage is TRBV20-1 and J usage is TRBJ2-3; D not certain. The V and J ends lost 0 bases and 5 bases respectively, with 3 bases between them. This CDR3 is built from 11 residues. From germline, CDR1 is DFQATT and CDR2 SNEGSKA (reference sequence). The CDR3 bases are TGCAGTGCTAGAGACGGAGATACGCAGTATTTT. Protein sequence: CSARDGDTQYF.

This clone showed up just a few times. CDR3 sequence: CATTIEREAGELFF. The DNA of the CDR3 is TGTGCCACCACGATCGAGCGGGAGGCGGGGGAGCTGTTTTTT. The gene calls are TRBV19 and TRBJ2-2; 9 bases map to TRBD2. V was pared by 10 bases and J by 8 bases, with 11 bases of the junction left unmatched. CDR1 is LNHDA and CDR2 is SQIVND in the germline V gene (reference sequence). This CDR3 comprises 14 residues.

The chain couples TRBV9 to TRBJ2-3, with a tentative D call TRBD1 (5 bases). Per germline, CDR1 SGDLS and CDR2 YYNGEE. The CDR3 totals 13 residues. V lost 3 bases, J lost 2 bases, and 7 bases lay in between. The CDR3 here is CASSGGYTDTQYF. The CDR3, as DNA: TGTGCCAGCAGCGGGGGCTACACAGATACGCAGTATTTT.

A few counts support this clone. This chain connects TRBV7-3 to TRBJ2-1; possible D gene TRBD2, 6 bases. V was cut by 4 bases and J by 7 bases, with 14 bases left in between. CDR3 length: 14 amino acids. Per germline, CDR1 SGHTA and CDR2 FQGTGA. CDR3 region: CASSSGSGGNEQFF. Here the CDR3 DNA reads TGTGCCAGCAGCTCCGGGAGTGGGGGAAATGAGCAGTTCTTC.

The rearrangement joins TRBV4-2 to TRBJ2-7, with a tentative D call TRBD1 (6 bases). CDR3 length: 15 residues. Germline V gene lookup returns CDR1 LGHNA and CDR2 YNFKEQ. V dropped 4 bases and J dropped 3 bases, with 16 bases sitting between them. The CDR3 region has the DNA TGTGCCAGCAGCCGCCGGGCAGGGGAGAACTACGAGCAGTACTTC. As protein: CASSRRAGENYEQYF.

The table lists this clone with a few counts. V usage is TRBV29-1 and J usage is TRBJ2-5, with TRBD1 identical over 7 bases. The junction had 7 bases not matched to a gene; V was cut back by 7 bases and J by 2 bases. This CDR3 spans 13 amino acids. Germline values: CDR1 SQVTM, CDR2 ANQGSEA. CDR3 coding DNA: TGCAGCGGGTGGGGGACAGAGCAAGAGACCCAGTACTTC. Translated, it gives CSGWGTEQETQYF.

The V call is TRBV25-1, the J call TRBJ2-2; D is uncertain. Germline assignment: CDR1 MGHDK and CDR2 SYGVNS. The length of the CDR3 is 14 residues. V dropped 6 bases and J dropped 7 bases, with 15 bases sitting between them. CDR3 loop: CASSNAENRGELFF. The CDR3 region has the DNA TGTGCCAGCAGCAACGCGGAGAATCGCGGGGAGCTGTTTTTT.

A few counts support this clone. The chain combines TRBV6-5 with TRBJ2-1; D perhaps matches TRBD2 (6 bases). V gave up 0 bases and J gave up 4 bases, with 10 bases separating them. The CDR3 is made up of 15 amino acids. CDR1 is MNHEY and CDR2 is SVGAGI in the germline V gene. The CDR3 is CASSYSPSEYNEQFF. CDR3 coding DNA: TGTGCCAGCAGTTACTCGCCTAGCGAATACAATGAGCAGTTCTTC.